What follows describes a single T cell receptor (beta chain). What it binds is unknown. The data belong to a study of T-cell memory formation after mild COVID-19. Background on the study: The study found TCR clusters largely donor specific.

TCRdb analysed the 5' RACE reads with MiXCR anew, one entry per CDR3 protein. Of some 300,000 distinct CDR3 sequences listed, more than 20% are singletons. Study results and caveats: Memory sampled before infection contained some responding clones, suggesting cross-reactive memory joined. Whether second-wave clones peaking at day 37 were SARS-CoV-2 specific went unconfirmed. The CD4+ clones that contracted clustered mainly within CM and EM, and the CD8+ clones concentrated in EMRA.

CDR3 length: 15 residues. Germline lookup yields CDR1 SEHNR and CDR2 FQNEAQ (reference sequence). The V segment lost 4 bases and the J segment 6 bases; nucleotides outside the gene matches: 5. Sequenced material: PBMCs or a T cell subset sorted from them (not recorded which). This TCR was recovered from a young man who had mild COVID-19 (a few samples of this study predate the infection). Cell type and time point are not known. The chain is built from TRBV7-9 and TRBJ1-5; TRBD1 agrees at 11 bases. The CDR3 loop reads CASSSGTGGIQPQHF. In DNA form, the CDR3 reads TGTGCCAGCAGCTCCGGGACAGGGGGAATTCAGCCCCAGCATTTT.